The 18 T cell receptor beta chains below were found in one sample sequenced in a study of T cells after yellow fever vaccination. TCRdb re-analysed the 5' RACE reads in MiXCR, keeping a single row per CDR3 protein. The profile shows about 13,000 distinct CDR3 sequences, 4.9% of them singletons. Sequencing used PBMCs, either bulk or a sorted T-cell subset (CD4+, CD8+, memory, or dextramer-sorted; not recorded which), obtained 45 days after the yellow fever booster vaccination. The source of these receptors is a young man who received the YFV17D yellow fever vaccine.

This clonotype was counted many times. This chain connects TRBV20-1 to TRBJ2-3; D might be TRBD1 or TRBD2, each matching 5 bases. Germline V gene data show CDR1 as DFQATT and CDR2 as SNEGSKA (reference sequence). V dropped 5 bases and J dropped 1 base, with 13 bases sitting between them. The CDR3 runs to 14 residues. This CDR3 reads CSAPPVGGTDTQYF. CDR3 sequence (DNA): TGCAGTGCTCCACCCGTGGGGGGCACAGATACGCAGTATTTT.

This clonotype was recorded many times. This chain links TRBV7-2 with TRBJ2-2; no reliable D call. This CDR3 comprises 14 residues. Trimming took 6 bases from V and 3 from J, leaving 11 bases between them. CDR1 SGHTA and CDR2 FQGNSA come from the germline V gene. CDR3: CASRKGGDTGELFF. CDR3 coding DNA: TGTGCCAGCAGGAAAGGCGGAGACACCGGGGAGCTGTTTTTT.

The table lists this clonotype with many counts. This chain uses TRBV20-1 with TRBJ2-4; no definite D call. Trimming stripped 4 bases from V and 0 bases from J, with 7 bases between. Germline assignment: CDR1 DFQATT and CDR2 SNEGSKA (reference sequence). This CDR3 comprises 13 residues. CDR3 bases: TGCAGTGCTATGGGGATAGCCAAAAACATTCAGTACTTC. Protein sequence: CSAMGIAKNIQYF.

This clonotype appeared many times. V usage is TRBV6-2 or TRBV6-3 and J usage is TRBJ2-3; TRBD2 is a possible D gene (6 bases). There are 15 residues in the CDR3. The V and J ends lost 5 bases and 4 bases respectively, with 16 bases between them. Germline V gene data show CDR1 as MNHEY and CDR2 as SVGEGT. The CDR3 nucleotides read TGTGCCAGCAGTCCCGGGGTAGCGGAGTCAGATACGCAGTATTTT. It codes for CASSPGVAESDTQYF.

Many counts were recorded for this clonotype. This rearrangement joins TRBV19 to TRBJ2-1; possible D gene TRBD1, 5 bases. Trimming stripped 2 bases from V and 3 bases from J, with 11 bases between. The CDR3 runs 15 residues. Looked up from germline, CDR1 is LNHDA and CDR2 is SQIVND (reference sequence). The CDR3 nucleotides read TGTGCCAGTAGTATAAGGACAAGCTTCTACAATGAGCAGTTCTTC. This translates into CASSIRTSFYNEQFF.

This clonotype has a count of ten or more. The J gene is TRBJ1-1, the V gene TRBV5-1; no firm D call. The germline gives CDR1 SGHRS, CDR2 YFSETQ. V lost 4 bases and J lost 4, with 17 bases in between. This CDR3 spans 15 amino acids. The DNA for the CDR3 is TGCGCCAGCAGCCCCGCGACGCCAGCGGGCACTGAAGCTTTCTTT. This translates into CASSPATPAGTEAFF. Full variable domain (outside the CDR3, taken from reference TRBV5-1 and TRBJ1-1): KAGVTQTPRYLIKTRGQQVTLSCSPISGHRSVSWYQQTPGQGLQFLFEYFSETQRNKGNFPGRFSGRQFSNSRSEMNVSTLELGDSALYLCASSPATPAGTEAFFGQGTRLTVV.

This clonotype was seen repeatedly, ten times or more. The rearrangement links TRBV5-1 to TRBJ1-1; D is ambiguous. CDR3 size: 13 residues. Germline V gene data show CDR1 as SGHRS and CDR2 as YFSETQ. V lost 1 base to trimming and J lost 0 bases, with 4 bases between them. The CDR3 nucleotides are TGCGCCAGCAGCTTGTCCCTGAACACTGAAGCTTTCTTT. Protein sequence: CASSLSLNTEAFF.

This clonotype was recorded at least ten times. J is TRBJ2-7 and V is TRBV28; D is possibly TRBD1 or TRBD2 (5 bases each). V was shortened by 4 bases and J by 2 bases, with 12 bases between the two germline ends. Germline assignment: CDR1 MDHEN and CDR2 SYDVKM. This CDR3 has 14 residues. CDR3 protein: CASSSGTAAYEQYF. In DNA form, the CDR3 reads TGTGCCAGCAGTTCGGGGACGGCAGCCTACGAGCAGTACTTC.

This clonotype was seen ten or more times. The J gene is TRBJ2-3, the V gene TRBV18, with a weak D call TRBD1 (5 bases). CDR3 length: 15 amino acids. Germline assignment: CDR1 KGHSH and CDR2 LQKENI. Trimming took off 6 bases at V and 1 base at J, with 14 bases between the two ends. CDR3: CASSPIKTGTDTQYF. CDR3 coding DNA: TGTGCCAGCTCCCCCATAAAGACAGGCACAGATACGCAGTATTTT.

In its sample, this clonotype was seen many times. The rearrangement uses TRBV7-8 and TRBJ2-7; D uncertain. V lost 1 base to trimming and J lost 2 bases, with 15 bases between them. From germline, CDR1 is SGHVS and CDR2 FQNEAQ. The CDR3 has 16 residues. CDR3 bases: TGTGCCAGCAGCTTAGGACCACGGACGGGTCCCTACGAGCAGTACTTC. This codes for CASSLGPRTGPYEQYF.

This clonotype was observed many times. This chain's CDR3 is CSAGAGAGTDTQYF. In DNA, the CDR3 is TGCAGTGCTGGAGCGGGAGCCGGAACAGATACGCAGTATTTT. J is TRBJ2-3 and V is TRBV20-1, with TRBD2 matching over 8 bases. Germline-derived CDR1 and CDR2 are DFQATT and SNEGSKA (reference sequence). This CDR3 contains 14 residues. Trimming at V came to 5 bases and at J to 3 bases, leaving 7 bases not matched to a gene.

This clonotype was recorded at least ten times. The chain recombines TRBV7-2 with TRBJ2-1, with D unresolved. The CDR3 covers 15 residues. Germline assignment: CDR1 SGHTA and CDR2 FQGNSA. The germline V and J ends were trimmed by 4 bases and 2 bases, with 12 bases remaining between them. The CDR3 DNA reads TGTGCCAGCAGCTCCAACAGCGCTCCCTACAATGAGCAGTTCTTC. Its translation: CASSSNSAPYNEQFF.

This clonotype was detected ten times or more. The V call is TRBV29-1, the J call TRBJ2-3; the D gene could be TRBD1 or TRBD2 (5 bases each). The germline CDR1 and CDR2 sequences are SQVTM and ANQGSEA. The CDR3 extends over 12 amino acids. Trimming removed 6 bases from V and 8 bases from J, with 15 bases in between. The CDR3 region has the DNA TGCAGCGTGGCCGGGGCTCGGTCTACGCAGTATTTT. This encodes CSVAGARSTQYF.

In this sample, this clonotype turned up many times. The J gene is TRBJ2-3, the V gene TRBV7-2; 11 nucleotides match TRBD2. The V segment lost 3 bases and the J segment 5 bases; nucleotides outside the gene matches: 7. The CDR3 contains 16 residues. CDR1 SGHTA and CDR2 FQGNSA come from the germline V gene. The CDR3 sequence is CASSFRLGTSGDTQYF. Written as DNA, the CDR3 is TGTGCCAGCAGCTTCAGGCTCGGGACTAGCGGAGATACGCAGTATTTT.

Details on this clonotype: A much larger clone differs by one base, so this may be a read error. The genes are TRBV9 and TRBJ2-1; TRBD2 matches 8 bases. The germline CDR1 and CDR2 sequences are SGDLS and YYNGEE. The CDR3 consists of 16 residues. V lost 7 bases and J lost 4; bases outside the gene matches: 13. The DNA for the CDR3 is TGTGCCAGCGGCGAGACCGGACTAGCACGATACAATGAGCAGTTCTTC. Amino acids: CASGETGLARYNEQFF.

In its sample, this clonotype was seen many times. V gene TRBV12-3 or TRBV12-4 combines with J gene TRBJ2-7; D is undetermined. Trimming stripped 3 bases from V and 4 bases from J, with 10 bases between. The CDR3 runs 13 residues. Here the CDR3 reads CASSLGQRYEQYF. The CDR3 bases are TGTGCCAGCAGTTTGGGTCAGAGATACGAGCAGTACTTC.

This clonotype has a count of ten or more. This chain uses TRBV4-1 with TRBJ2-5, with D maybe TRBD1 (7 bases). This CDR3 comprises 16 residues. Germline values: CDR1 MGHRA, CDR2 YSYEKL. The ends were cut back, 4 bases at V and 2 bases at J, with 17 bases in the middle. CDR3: CASSPMEGAGQETQYF. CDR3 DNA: TGCGCCAGCAGCCCGATGGAGGGGGCAGGTCAAGAGACCCAGTACTTC.

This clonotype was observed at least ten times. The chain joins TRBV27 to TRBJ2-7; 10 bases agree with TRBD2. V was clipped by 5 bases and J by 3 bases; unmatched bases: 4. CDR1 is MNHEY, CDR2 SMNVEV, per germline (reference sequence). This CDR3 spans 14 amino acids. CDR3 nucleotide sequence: TGTGCCAGCAGTCGGAGGACTAGCGGCTACGAGCAGTACTTC. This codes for CASSRRTSGYEQYF.